A single sample gave rise to the 22 T cell receptor beta chains below, sequenced in a study of blood T cell repertoires in COVID-19. Clones were read by immunoSEQ multiplex PCR, and TCRdb kept only the in-frame ones, dropping some. This sample has approximately 440,000 clones, with 90% found just once. The sequencing sample was made of PBMCs or T cells enriched from blood (not recorded which). The receptors here all came from a man in his late teens or twenties who had recovered from COVID-19.

This chain links TRBV28 with TRBJ2-4, with D possibly TRBD2 on 5 matching bases. This CDR3 has 15 amino acids. Germline V lookup: CDR1 MDHEN, CDR2 SYDVKM. Trimming took off 5 bases at V and 0 bases at J, with 11 bases between the two ends. The CDR3 reads CASSPEALAKNIQYF. The CDR3 DNA sequence: TGTGCCAGCAGTCCGGAGGCTCTAGCCAAAAACATTCAGTACTTC. Drawing the rest from reference TRBV28 and TRBJ2-4, the complete variable domain is DVKVTQSSRYLVKRTGEKVFLECVQDMDHENMFWYRQDPGLGLRLIYFSYDVKMKEKGDIPEGYSVSREKKERFSLILESASTNQTSMYLCASSPEALAKNIQYFGAGTRLSVL.

The chain is built from TRBV6-5 and TRBJ2-3; tentatively, D is TRBD2 (6 bases). The CDR3 extends over 13 amino acids. The V end lost 6 bases, the J end lost 4 bases, and 11 bases lay between the germline ends. Germline V gene data show CDR1 as MNHEY and CDR2 as SVGAGI. CDR3 amino acids: CASRTSSADTQYF. Here the CDR3 DNA reads TGTGCCAGCAGAACCTCTAGCGCAGATACGCAGTATTTT.

The chain recombines TRBV5-1 with TRBJ2-1; TRBD2 matches 11 bases. The V and J ends lost 5 bases and 9 bases, in that order; junction bases with no gene match: 4. Germline loops: CDR1 SGHRS, CDR2 YFSETQ. This CDR3 region has 13 residues. The CDR3 sequence is CASRLAGAGEQFF. For the CDR3, the DNA is TGCGCCAGCAGACTAGCGGGGGCAGGTGAGCAGTTCTTC. The full variable domain, its missing parts supplied by reference TRBV5-1 and TRBJ2-1, is KAGVTQTPRYLIKTRGQQVTLSCSPISGHRSVSWYQQTPGQGLQFLFEYFSETQRNKGNFPGRFSGRQFSNSRSEMNVSTLELGDSALYLCASRLAGAGEQFFGPGTRLTVL.

The rearrangement uses TRBV19 and TRBJ2-5; no clear D gene. Per germline, CDR1 LNHDA and CDR2 SQIVND (reference sequence). The CDR3 spans 13 residues. V was cut by 4 bases and J by 4 bases, with 10 bases left in between. Written as DNA, the CDR3 is TGTGCCAGTAGTAGCAGGTTTTTAGAGACCCAGTACTTC. It specifies CASSSRFLETQYF.

The chain combines TRBV6-5 with TRBJ2-7; D is perhaps TRBD2 (6 bases). This CDR3 is built from 13 residues. Germline V gives CDR1 MNHEY, CDR2 SVGAGI. Between the trimmed V and J ends, which lost 6 bases and 3 bases, there was a span of 12 bases. DNA of the CDR3: TGTGCCAGCAGCCGGGGGTCCGACTACGAGCAGTACTTC. This translates into CASSRGSDYEQYF.

Of note for this clone: One end of the junction is discordant with germline, which a read error may explain. The chain is built from TRBV5-1 and TRBJ2-7; D uncertain. Germline V gene sequence: CDR1 SGHRS, CDR2 YFSETQ. The CDR3 extends over 11 amino acids. CDR3 sequence: CASSLGSTLVF. CDR3 sequence (DNA): TGCGCCAGCAGCTTGGGGAGTACCCTGGTCTTC.

The chain carries TRBV5-1 and TRBJ1-2, with TRBD1 matching 12 bases. The CDR3 contains 17 residues. Germline CDR1 and CDR2: SGHRS and YFSETQ. Trimming removed 0 bases from V and 5 bases from J; junction bases left unmatched: 8. The CDR3 loop reads CASSLAYGTGGGYGYTF. The CDR3 DNA sequence: TGCGCCAGCAGCTTGGCCTACGGGACAGGGGGCGGGTATGGCTACACCTTC.

The chain carries TRBV28 and TRBJ2-1; 9 positions agree with TRBD1. The junction had 6 bases not matched to a gene; V was cut back by 6 bases and J by 6 bases. Germline V gene sequence: CDR1 MDHEN, CDR2 SYDVKM. CDR3 length: 14 residues. In DNA form, the CDR3 reads TGTGCCAGCAGAAAACAGGGGGCTTTCAATGAGCAGTTCTTC. It yields the protein CASRKQGAFNEQFF.

The rearrangement links TRBV6-5 to TRBJ2-2; TRBD1 agrees at 7 bases. Per the germline V gene, CDR1 is MNHEY and CDR2 is SVGAGI. The CDR3 sequence is 15 residues long. After removal of 6 bases from V and 4 bases from J, the junction contained 8 bases not matched to a gene. CDR3 loop: CASRPRGQFTGELFF. The CDR3 region has the DNA TGTGCCAGCAGGCCCCGGGGACAGTTCACCGGGGAGCTGTTTTTT.

This chain connects TRBV10-3 to TRBJ1-6, with D tentatively TRBD1 (5 bases). Germline values: CDR1 ENHRY, CDR2 SYGVKD. V dropped 0 bases and J dropped 5 bases, with 11 bases sitting between them. This CDR3 spans 16 amino acids. CDR3 in amino acids: CAISESYDRNNSPLHF. The CDR3 nucleotides are TGTGCCATCAGTGAGTCCTACGACAGAAATAATTCACCCCTCCACTTT.

The gene calls are TRBV4-1 and TRBJ2-1, with 8 nucleotides matching TRBD2. Trimming took 0 bases from V and 4 from J; bases not matched to a gene: 8. Germline V gene sequence: CDR1 MGHRA, CDR2 YSYEKL. The CDR3 is 17 amino acids. This chain's CDR3 is CASSQEFGVAGYNEQFF. DNA of the CDR3: TGCGCCAGCAGCCAAGAGTTCGGGGTAGCGGGGTACAATGAGCAGTTCTTC.

The chain is built from TRBV6-1 and TRBJ1-4, with 7 bases lining up with TRBD1. Looked up from germline, CDR1 is MNHNS and CDR2 is SASEGT. The CDR3 extends over 17 amino acids. V was pared by 1 base and J by 0 bases, with 5 bases of the junction left unmatched. CDR3 DNA: TGTGCCAGCAGTGAAGGGGACAGAGCATCAACTAATGAAAAACTGTTTTTT. This codes for CASSEGDRASTNEKLFF.

V gene TRBV18 combines with J gene TRBJ2-4; D gene uncertain. Trimming removed 6 bases from V and 1 base from J, with 7 bases in between. The CDR3 extends over 13 amino acids. Germline assignment: CDR1 KGHSH and CDR2 LQKENI. Here the CDR3 DNA reads TGTGCCAGCTCCCTCGCGGCCAAAAACATTCAGTACTTC. Translation: CASSLAAKNIQYF. Combining the CDR3 with reference TRBV18 and TRBJ2-4 gives the whole variable domain NAGVMQNPRHLVRRRGQEARLRCSPMKGHSHVYWYRQLPEEGLKFMVYLQKENIIDESGMPKERFSAEFPKEGPSILRIQQVVRGDSAAYFCASSLAAKNIQYFGAGTRLSVL.

This sequence joins TRBV9 and TRBJ1-1, with D unresolved. The V end lost 0 bases, the J end lost 1 base, and 4 bases lay between the germline ends. The germline V gene encodes CDR1 SGDLS and CDR2 YYNGEE. This CDR3 is 13 amino acids long. CDR3 loop: CASSVGENTEAFF. CDR3 nucleotide sequence: TGTGCCAGCAGCGTAGGCGAGAACACTGAAGCTTTCTTT.

As concerns this clone: The identical CDR3 is also encoded by other nucleotide sequences in the sample. V gene TRBV9 combines with J gene TRBJ1-1, with 7 positions matching TRBD1. CDR1 and CDR2 from the germline V gene are SGDLS and YYNGEE. The V and J ends lost 0 bases and 5 bases, in that order; junction bases with no gene match: 4. The CDR3 extends over 14 amino acids. The CDR3 loop is CASSVGQGGTEAFF. For the CDR3, the DNA is TGTGCCAGCAGCGTAGGACAGGGCGGGACTGAAGCTTTCTTT. Looking up the rest from reference TRBV9 and TRBJ1-1 gives the full variable domain: DSGVTQTPKHLITATGQRVTLRCSPRSGDLSVYWYQQSLDQGLQFLIQYYNGEERAKGNILERFSAQQFPDLHSELNLSSLELGDSALYFCASSVGQGGTEAFFGQGTRLTVV.

This sequence joins TRBV29-1 and TRBJ2-3; D possibly corresponds to TRBD2 (5 bases). The CDR3 totals 13 residues. Germline assignment: CDR1 SQVTM and CDR2 ANQGSEA. With 3 bases removed from V and 7 bases from J, the gap between germline ends came to 14 bases. Written as DNA, the CDR3 is TGCAGCGTTGAGACGGGGATCCGAAATACGCAGTATTTT. Translation: CSVETGIRNTQYF.

The chain uses TRBV6-5 and TRBJ2-7, with 7 bases matching TRBD2. Trimming cost V 7 bases and J 2 bases; bases outside gene matches: 11. The CDR3 loop spans 15 amino acids. CDR1 and CDR2 from the germline V gene are MNHEY and SVGAGI. CDR3 bases: TGTGCCAGCACCCTATACAGCGGGGCTACCTACGAGCAGTACTTC. The encoded protein is CASTLYSGATYEQYF.

The chain links TRBV5-1 to TRBJ2-7, with 10 bases aligning to TRBD2. V was pared by 5 bases and J by 4 bases, with 6 bases of the junction left unmatched. The CDR3 has 14 amino acids. Germline CDR1 SGHRS, CDR2 YFSETQ. The DNA of the CDR3 is TGCGCCAGCAGAGAGCTAGCGGGAGAGTACGAGCAGTACTTC. It translates to CASRELAGEYEQYF.

The chain carries TRBV19 and TRBJ2-3, with TRBD2 identical over 8 bases. This CDR3 is 15 amino acids long. Germline loops: CDR1 LNHDA, CDR2 SQIVND (reference sequence). J gave up 9 bases and V 0 bases, and 8 bases lay outside the gene matches. CDR3 coding DNA: TGTGCCAGTAGTATAGAAGTGGGTAGCGGGGAGACGCAGTATTTT. Translated: CASSIEVGSGETQYF.

The chain employs TRBV5-1 and TRBJ2-7; no clear D. CDR1 and CDR2 from the germline V gene are SGHRS and YFSETQ. V lost 3 bases, J lost 3 bases, and 10 bases lay in between. There are 13 residues in the CDR3. CDR3 in DNA: TGCGCCAGCAGCTGTCGTCGTGTCTACGAGCAGTACTTC. Amino acids: CASSCRRVYEQYF.

The rearrangement links TRBV29-1 to TRBJ2-1, with D unclear. Trimming cost V 6 bases and J 4 bases, with 19 bases left between them. The CDR3 is 15 residues long. CDR1 is SQVTM, CDR2 ANQGSEA, per germline. CDR3: CSVTKMSVRYNEQFF. CDR3 coding DNA: TGCAGCGTCACGAAGATGAGCGTTAGATACAATGAGCAGTTCTTC.

The V gene is TRBV28, the J gene TRBJ1-5; 10 bases agree with TRBD1. The V gene's germline CDR1 is MDHEN and CDR2 SYDVKM. The CDR3 is 17 amino acids. With 6 bases clipped from V and 1 base from J, the junction kept 9 bases outside the gene matches. CDR3 sequence (DNA): TGTGCCAGCAGGGCGGGACAGGGGAGTATCAGCAATCAGCCCCAGCATTTT. This sequence encodes CASRAGQGSISNQPQHF.